These 20 T cell receptor beta chains share one sample of origin, sequenced in a study of regulatory T cells in long-lasting Graves disease. Time point here: persistent/refractory GD, antithyroid drugs over 5 years with positive TRAb. TCR sequences were obtained from RNA taken from PBMCs. CDR3 regions were amplified by Arm-PCR using iRepertoire HTBI primers to build TCR beta libraries. MiXCR, run by TCRdb on the multiplex PCR reads, gives a single entry per CDR3 protein. The sample contains roughly 360,000 distinct CDR3 sequences, 20% to 25% of which appear only once. The sample in question was peripheral blood mononuclear cells (PBMCs), obtained when the disease was refractory, from a patient treated with antithyroid drugs. The receptors originated from a woman between 40 and 50 years old with Graves disease.

Concerning this clonotype: The CDR3 carries no conserved terminal phenylalanine or tryptophan, so it likely arises from a read error. The DNA is left out, because the CDR3 cannot be placed on it with certainty; the CDR3 is given as TCRdb lists it. This rearrangement joins TRBV2 to TRBJ2-4; the listed D gene, TRBD1, was not tested against the DNA. The CDR3 is 9 amino acids in total, end residues counted. Germline values: CDR1 SNHLY, CDR2 FYNNEI. The CDR3 is CASNRQGGI.

Only a few counts were recorded for this clonotype. The V and J genes are TRBV9 and TRBJ1-1; D might be TRBD1 (5 bases). Trimming took off 0 bases at V and 2 bases at J, with 11 bases between the two ends. Germline CDR1 reads SGDLS; CDR2 reads YYNGEE. CDR3 length equals 15 residues. The CDR3 reads CASSVVDGQNTEAFF. The CDR3 region has the DNA TGTGCCAGCAGCGTAGTGGACGGACAAAACACTGAAGCTTTCTTT. Full variable domain (outside the CDR3, taken from reference TRBV9 and TRBJ1-1): DSGVTQTPKHLITATGQRVTLRCSPRSGDLSVYWYQQSLDQGLQFLIQYYNGEERAKGNILERFSAQQFPDLHSELNLSSLELGDSALYFCASSVVDGQNTEAFFGQGTRLTVV.

This clonotype was recorded at least ten times. The chain joins TRBV7-6 to TRBJ2-7; TRBD2 aligns across 14 bases. The CDR3 extends over 17 amino acids. After removal of 2 bases from V and 6 bases from J, the junction contained 9 bases not matched to a gene. Germline V gene data show CDR1 as SGHVS and CDR2 as FNYEAQ. CDR3 amino acids: CASSLFWGLAGVPEQYF. The CDR3 DNA follows: TGTGCCAGCAGCTTATTCTGGGGACTAGCGGGAGTACCCGAGCAGTACTTC.

This rearrangement joins TRBV20-1 to TRBJ2-5, with 7 bases lining up with TRBD2. V dropped 5 bases and J dropped 5; count of bases not matched to a gene: 8. The CDR3 totals 13 residues. The germline V gene encodes CDR1 DFQATT and CDR2 SNEGSKA (reference sequence). Written as DNA, the CDR3 is TGCAGTGCTCGATGGGAGGGGAGGGAGACCCAGTACTTC. Residues: CSARWEGRETQYF.

The chain couples TRBV12-3 or TRBV12-4 to TRBJ2-1; 7 bases match TRBD2. V shed 2 bases and J 11 bases; nucleotides not matched to a gene: 6. CDR3 length: 13 amino acids. CDR3 DNA: TGTGCCAGCAGTTTATGGAGCGGGAAAAAGCAGTTCTTC. Translating gives CASSLWSGKKQFF.

This clonotype occurred many times. The rearrangement uses TRBV7-2 and TRBJ1-5, with 7 bases lining up with TRBD1. Trimming at V came to 4 bases and at J to 3 bases, leaving 6 bases not matched to a gene. The CDR3 runs 15 residues. Germline CDR1 reads SGHTA; CDR2 reads FQGNSA. The CDR3 nucleotides are TGTGCCAGCAGCTCCTTGACAGGGTACAATCAGCCCCAGCATTTT. Its protein product is CASSSLTGYNQPQHF.

This clonotype was counted ten times or more. The gene calls are TRBV28 and TRBJ1-1; no clear D. CDR1 and CDR2 (germline): MDHEN, SYDVKM. The germline V and J ends were trimmed by 3 bases and 5 bases, with 10 bases remaining between them. This CDR3 has 13 amino acids. The CDR3: CASSFGVGTEAFF. The CDR3, as DNA: TGTGCCAGCAGTTTCGGCGTCGGGACTGAAGCTTTCTTT. The full variable domain, its missing parts supplied by reference TRBV28 and TRBJ1-1, is DVKVTQSSRYLVKRTGEKVFLECVQDMDHENMFWYRQDPGLGLRLIYFSYDVKMKEKGDIPEGYSVSREKKERFSLILESASTNQTSMYLCASSFGVGTEAFFGQGTRLTVV.

This clonotype was found many times. The chain combines TRBV19 with TRBJ2-5; D is tentatively TRBD1 or TRBD2 (5 bases each). CDR3 length: 14 amino acids. Germline CDR1 reads LNHDA; CDR2 reads SQIVND (reference sequence). Trimming shortened V by 5 bases and J by 5 bases, and 15 bases separated the two germline ends. In nucleotides, the CDR3 is TGTGCCAGTAGTCAAGGGGACGTGAAGGAGACCCAGTACTTC. Its protein is CASSQGDVKETQYF.

This clonotype was counted between two and nine times. V and J are TRBV27 and TRBJ2-4; perhaps TRBD2 as D (5 bases). Germline V gene sequence: CDR1 MNHEY, CDR2 SMNVEV (reference sequence). This CDR3 is built from 17 residues. Deletions cut 4 bases from V and 7 bases from J, with 23 bases between. The chain's CDR3 is CASSSPLAWGSRNIQYF. CDR3 nucleotides: TGTGCCAGCAGTTCCCCTCTAGCATGGGGTAGCCGGAACATTCAGTACTTC.

This clonotype came up many times. The chain couples TRBV29-1 to TRBJ2-7; D is perhaps TRBD2 (6 bases). Trimming cost V 7 bases and J 5 bases, with 24 bases left between them. Germline V gene sequence: CDR1 SQVTM, CDR2 ANQGSEA. The CDR3 runs 15 residues. The CDR3 region has the DNA TGCAGCGCGTCACTAGCCTACACAGGCGCGAACGAGCAGTACTTC. The encoded protein is CSASLAYTGANEQYF.

This clonotype has a handful of counts. The chain couples TRBV28 to TRBJ1-3; D ambiguous. The CDR3 contains 13 residues. Looked up from germline, CDR1 is MDHEN and CDR2 is SYDVKM. Trimming shortened V by 10 bases and J by 0 bases, and 10 bases separated the two germline ends. CDR3 bases: TGTGCCACCCAGTTAAACTCTGGAAACACCATATATTTT. This sequence encodes CATQLNSGNTIYF.

This clonotype occurred many times. The chain joins TRBV27 to TRBJ2-5, with 7 bases fitting TRBD1. After removal of 6 bases from V and 5 bases from J, the junction contained 6 bases not matched to a gene. Germline CDR1 MNHEY, CDR2 SMNVEV (reference sequence). The CDR3 runs 13 residues. CDR3 bases: TGTGCCAGCAGACGCGAGGGGGCGGAGACCCAGTACTTC. Protein sequence: CASRREGAETQYF.

As concerns this clonotype: A much larger clone lies one base from this, so it may be a read error. The rearrangement links TRBV6-1 to TRBJ2-5, with TRBD2 matching over 12 bases. V lost 5 bases to trimming and J lost 5 bases; unmatched junction nucleotides: 9. There are 16 residues in the CDR3. CDR1 and CDR2 from the germline V gene are MNHNS and SASEGT. The CDR3 coding sequence is TGTGCCAGCAGTATGCCTAGACTAGCGGGAGTCGAGACCCAGTACTTC. Its translation: CASSMPRLAGVETQYF.

This clonotype came up once. In nucleotides, the CDR3 is TGTGCCAGCAGTTTCCGGGACAGGGAGGGTCCGGAGACCCAGTACTTC. Its protein product is CASSFRDREGPETQYF. The J gene is TRBJ2-5, the V gene TRBV2, with 9 nucleotides matching TRBD1. The CDR3 is made up of 16 amino acids. In germline, CDR1 is SNHLY, CDR2 FYNNEI. The V segment lost 5 bases and the J segment 5 bases; nucleotides outside the gene matches: 12.

This clonotype was seen many times. The chain is built from TRBV7-2 and TRBJ2-5; 14 bases agree with TRBD2. In germline, CDR1 is SGHTA, CDR2 FQGNSA. The V and J ends lost 5 bases and 1 base, in that order; junction bases with no gene match: 9. CDR3 size: 18 residues. The CDR3, as DNA: TGTGCCAGCAGCCCCGGGACTAGCGGGAGTTTTGGCCAAGAGACCCAGTACTTC. This translates into CASSPGTSGSFGQETQYF.

The chain employs TRBV14 and TRBJ2-2; D call uncertain. Germline V lookup: CDR1 SGHDN, CDR2 FVKESK. The germline V and J ends were trimmed by 1 base and 1 base, with 4 bases remaining between them. The CDR3 length is 14 residues. Written as DNA, the CDR3 is TGTGCCAGCAGCCAAGTCCGGAACACCGGGGAGCTGTTTTTT. It specifies CASSQVRNTGELFF.

This clonotype was found a few times. The gene calls are TRBV19 and TRBJ1-1; 12 bases line up with TRBD1. The V segment lost 4 bases and the J segment 1 base; nucleotides outside the gene matches: 4. This CDR3 is built from 16 residues. CDR1 and CDR2 (germline): LNHDA, SQIVND (reference sequence). CDR3 amino acids: CASSKTGQGANTEAFF. Written as DNA, the CDR3 is TGTGCCAGTAGTAAGACGGGACAGGGGGCGAACACTGAAGCTTTCTTT.

V usage is TRBV7-6 and J usage is TRBJ2-7; 11 bases match TRBD2. This CDR3 has 18 residues. Trimming took 5 bases from V and 6 from J; bases not matched to a gene: 18. Germline lookup yields CDR1 SGHVS and CDR2 FNYEAQ. The CDR3 region is CASSPAHTSGRLDGEQYF. Written as DNA, the CDR3 is TGTGCCAGCAGCCCAGCCCATACTAGCGGGAGATTGGACGGCGAGCAGTACTTC.

There are many counts of this clonotype. V gene TRBV28 combines with J gene TRBJ1-1; 7 nucleotides align to TRBD1. Trimming removed 6 bases from V and 7 bases from J; junction bases left unmatched: 8. CDR1 MDHEN and CDR2 SYDVKM come from the germline V gene. The length of the CDR3 is 13 residues. The CDR3 protein is CASRVTGVIEAFF. The CDR3 DNA is TGTGCCAGCAGGGTAACAGGGGTCATTGAAGCTTTCTTT. Variable domain in full (rest from reference TRBV28 and TRBJ1-1): DVKVTQSSRYLVKRTGEKVFLECVQDMDHENMFWYRQDPGLGLRLIYFSYDVKMKEKGDIPEGYSVSREKKERFSLILESASTNQTSMYLCASRVTGVIEAFFGQGTRLTVV.

In DNA form, the CDR3 reads TGTGCCAGTGGTAGGGCAGATCAAGAGACCCAGTACTTC. Translated, it gives CASGRADQETQYF. The chain combines TRBV19 with TRBJ2-5, with D hard to call. Germline V lookup: CDR1 LNHDA, CDR2 SQIVND (reference sequence). This CDR3 region has 13 residues. Trimming left V 8 bases short and J 2 bases short, with 12 bases between.